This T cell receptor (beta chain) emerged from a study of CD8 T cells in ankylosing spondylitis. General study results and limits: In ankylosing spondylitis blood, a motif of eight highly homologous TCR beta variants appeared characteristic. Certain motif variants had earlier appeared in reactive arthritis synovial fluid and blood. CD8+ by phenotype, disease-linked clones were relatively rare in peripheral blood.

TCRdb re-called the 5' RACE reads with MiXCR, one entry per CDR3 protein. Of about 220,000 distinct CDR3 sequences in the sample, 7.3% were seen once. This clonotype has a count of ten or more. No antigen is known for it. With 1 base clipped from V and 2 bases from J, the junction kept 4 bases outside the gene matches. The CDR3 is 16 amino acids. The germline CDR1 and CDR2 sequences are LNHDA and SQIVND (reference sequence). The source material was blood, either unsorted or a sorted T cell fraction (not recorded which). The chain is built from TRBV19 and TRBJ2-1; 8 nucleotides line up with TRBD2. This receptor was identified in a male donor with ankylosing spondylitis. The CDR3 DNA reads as TGTGCCAGTAGTATAGGGGAACTAGCGGCCTACAATGAGCAGTTCTTC. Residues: CASSIGELAAYNEQFF.